The 21 T cell receptor beta chains given below trace back to one sample, sequenced in a study of blood T cell repertoires in COVID-19. The data were produced by immunoSEQ multiplex PCR, yet TCRdb's version contains in-frame clones alone and is incomplete. The sample holds 30,000 to 50,000 clones, around 85% seen once. Sequencing input: peripheral blood. These TCRs come from a human donor in a cohort sampled during active COVID-19.

This clone was counted a single time. The V and J genes are TRBV30 and TRBJ1-2, with D perhaps TRBD1 (6 bases). The CDR3 runs 14 residues. Germline values: CDR1 GTSNPN, CDR2 SVGIG (reference sequence). V dropped 8 bases and J dropped 0 bases, with 16 bases sitting between them. CDR3 amino acids: CAGQTGSPNYGYTF. In DNA, the CDR3 is TGTGCCGGCCAGACAGGCAGCCCTAACTATGGCTACACCTTC.

The chain carries TRBV21-1 and TRBJ1-2; the table names TRBD1, a call not compared with the DNA. TRBV21-1 is recorded as a pseudogene. This CDR3 has 14 amino acids. Here the CDR3 reads CASNLGQGRSGYTF. DNA of the CDR3: TGTGCCAGCAATCTGGGACAGGGGAGATCTGGCTACACCTTC.

V gene TRBV5-1 combines with J gene TRBJ2-1, with TRBD1 identical over 8 bases. Losses at the gene ends were 1 base for V and 7 bases for J; bases not matched to a gene: 7. The CDR3 spans 15 residues. From germline, CDR1 is SGHRS and CDR2 YFSETQ. The CDR3 bases are TGCGCCAGCAGCTTGCAGGACAGGGAGGAGAATGAGCAGTTCTTC. It specifies CASSLQDREENEQFF.

This clone was seen only once. V and J are TRBV27 and TRBJ1-4; 7 bases fit TRBD1. Germline V gene data show CDR1 as MNHEY and CDR2 as SMNVEV (reference sequence). This CDR3 is 15 amino acids long. The V segment lost 3 bases and the J segment 12 bases; nucleotides outside the gene matches: 13. The CDR3 DNA reads as TGTGCCAGCAGTTTTTCCTCGACAGGGTTTCGCGAACTGTTTTTT. Translating gives CASSFSSTGFRELFF.

This chain links TRBV7-6 with TRBJ2-2; tentatively, D is TRBD2 (5 bases). The length of the CDR3 is 13 residues. Germline values: CDR1 SGHVS, CDR2 FNYEAQ. Deletions cut 2 bases from V and 7 bases from J, with 8 bases between. CDR3 amino acids: CASSLNRDGELFF. The CDR3 coding sequence is TGTGCCAGCAGCTTAAATCGGGACGGGGAGCTGTTTTTT.

The CDR3: CASIDRGQYTDTQYF. As DNA, the CDR3 is TGCGCCAGCATCGATCGGGGACAGTACACAGATACGCAGTATTTT. This rearrangement joins TRBV5-1 to TRBJ2-3, with TRBD1 identical over 7 bases. The germline gives CDR1 SGHRS, CDR2 YFSETQ. After removal of 6 bases from V and 2 bases from J, the junction contained 9 bases not matched to a gene. The CDR3 loop spans 15 amino acids. Drawing the rest from reference TRBV5-1 and TRBJ2-3, the complete variable domain is KAGVTQTPRYLIKTRGQQVTLSCSPISGHRSVSWYQQTPGQGLQFLFEYFSETQRNKGNFPGRFSGRQFSNSRSEMNVSTLELGDSALYLCASIDRGQYTDTQYFGPGTRLTVL.

V and J are TRBV15 and TRBJ1-3; D gene ambiguous. This CDR3 has 16 residues. Deletions cut 1 base from V and 0 bases from J, with 10 bases between. CDR1 is LNHNV and CDR2 is YYDKDF in the germline V gene (reference sequence). The CDR3: CATSRGRVGSGNTIYF. CDR3 bases: TGTGCCACCAGCAGAGGTCGCGTCGGCTCTGGAAACACCATATATTTT.

This chain uses TRBV3-1 (or the pseudogene TRBV3-2) with TRBJ1-5; D may be TRBD1 (5 bases). Germline values: CDR1 LGHDT, CDR2 YNNKEL (reference sequence). Trimming removed 2 bases from V and 1 base from J, with 12 bases in between. This CDR3 region has 16 residues. The CDR3 DNA sequence: TGTGCCAGCAGCCAAATGAGGGGAGGGAGCAATCAGCCCCAGCATTTT. Its protein is CASSQMRGGSNQPQHF.

This clone occurred once. The CDR3 coding sequence is TGTGCCAGCTCACCTCACGGGGGGGGCACTGAAGCTTTCTTT. This translates into CASSPHGGGTEAFF. V and J are TRBV18 and TRBJ1-1, with a weak D call TRBD1 (5 bases). This CDR3 is 14 amino acids long. The V and J ends lost 3 bases and 4 bases respectively, with 12 bases between them. CDR1 KGHSH and CDR2 LQKENI come from the germline V gene.

With respect to this clone: Additional DNA sequences in this sample encode the identical CDR3. The gene calls are TRBV27 and TRBJ1-5; 7 positions agree with TRBD1. The germline gives CDR1 MNHEY, CDR2 SMNVEV (reference sequence). The CDR3 consists of 14 residues. J gave up 5 bases and V 5 bases, and 6 bases lay outside the gene matches. CDR3 residues: CASSPRQGDQPQHF. The CDR3 nucleotides read TGTGCCAGCAGTCCGCGACAGGGAGATCAGCCCCAGCATTTT.

This clone was observed a single time. This chain uses TRBV12-3 or TRBV12-4 with TRBJ1-5, with D unclear. Trimming took 3 bases from V and 6 from J, leaving 6 bases between them. This CDR3 spans 12 amino acids. DNA for the CDR3: TGTGCCAGCAGTTTCGAGGGTCAGCCCCAGCATTTT. Protein product: CASSFEGQPQHF.

The J gene is TRBJ1-4, the V gene TRBV9; D perhaps matches TRBD1 (6 bases). With 0 bases removed from V and 6 bases from J, the gap between germline ends came to 12 bases. The CDR3 loop spans 15 amino acids. The germline gives CDR1 SGDLS, CDR2 YYNGEE. In DNA form, the CDR3 reads TGTGCCAGCAGCGTAGGGGGGCAGGGGCATGAAAAACTGTTTTTT. It encodes CASSVGGQGHEKLFF.

The J gene is TRBJ1-3, the V gene TRBV11-2, with D possibly TRBD1 on 5 matching bases. The germline CDR1 and CDR2 sequences are SGHAT and FQNNGV. The V end was cut by 4 bases, the J end by 7 bases, with 11 bases between. CDR3 length: 13 residues. The CDR3 region is CASSSTGGNTIYF. The CDR3 region has the DNA TGTGCCAGCAGCTCAACCGGGGGTAACACCATATATTTT.

The V gene is TRBV29-1, the J gene TRBJ2-7; D could derive from TRBD1 or TRBD2 (5 bases each). V was pared by 7 bases and J by 0 bases, with 13 bases between. Germline lookup yields CDR1 SQVTM and CDR2 ANQGSEA. This CDR3 has 13 residues. The CDR3 reads CSADRLSSYEQYF. The DNA for the CDR3 is TGCAGCGCTGACAGACTAAGCTCCTACGAGCAGTACTTC.

The rearrangement uses TRBV3-1 (or the pseudogene TRBV3-2) and TRBJ2-4; D unclear. The CDR3 spans 14 residues. V was trimmed by 7 bases and J by 0 bases, leaving 10 bases between them. The V gene's germline CDR1 is LGHDT and CDR2 YNNKEL (reference sequence). In DNA, the CDR3 is TGTGCCAGCACTAACTCTCTAGCCAAAAACATTCAGTACTTC. The encoded protein is CASTNSLAKNIQYF.

This CDR3 is CASSGGLAGAGNIQYF. The CDR3 DNA is TGTGCCAGCAGCGGCGGACTAGCGGGTGCCGGTAACATTCAGTACTTC. This chain connects TRBV5-4 to TRBJ2-4; the match to TRBD2 covers 11 bases. This CDR3 contains 16 residues. The J segment lost 7 bases and the V segment lost 4 bases, leaving 10 bases of the junction unmatched. The germline V gene encodes CDR1 SGHNT and CDR2 YYREEE (reference sequence).

The genes are TRBV4-3 and TRBJ1-5; 9 positions match TRBD1. The junction had 3 bases not matched to a gene; V was cut back by 3 bases and J by 6 bases. The CDR3 length is 14 residues. Germline V gives CDR1 LGHNA, CDR2 YSLEER. The CDR3 loop is CASSHTDRGQPQHF. The CDR3 bases are TGCGCCAGCAGCCACACGGACAGGGGTCAGCCCCAGCATTTT.

The chain recombines TRBV19 with TRBJ2-1; possibly TRBD2 for D (5 bases). Germline V gene sequence: CDR1 LNHDA, CDR2 SQIVND (reference sequence). V lost 5 bases and J 4 bases, leaving 12 bases between the germline ends. The CDR3 sequence is 14 residues long. DNA for the CDR3: TGTGCCAGTAGTCGCGAGGGTCAGTACAATGAGCAGTTCTTC. Translated: CASSREGQYNEQFF.

This clone has just one count. V gene TRBV30 combines with J gene TRBJ1-1, with no clear D. V was pared by 3 bases and J by 1 base, with 12 bases between. This CDR3 spans 14 amino acids. The germline CDR1 and CDR2 sequences are GTSNPN and SVGIG (reference sequence). The CDR3 loop is CAWSGGPKNTEAFF. In nucleotides, the CDR3 is TGTGCCTGGAGCGGAGGACCTAAGAACACTGAAGCTTTCTTT.

The rearrangement links TRBV2 to TRBJ1-1; D not certain. The germline V gene encodes CDR1 SNHLY and CDR2 FYNNEI. CDR3 length equals 12 residues. The V and J ends lost 4 bases and 6 bases respectively, with 9 bases between them. CDR3 residues: CASSGEGAEAFF. The CDR3, as DNA: TGTGCCAGCAGTGGCGAGGGTGCTGAAGCTTTCTTT.

The chain is built from TRBV7-2 and TRBJ2-3; 9 bases match TRBD1. Germline loops: CDR1 SGHTA, CDR2 FQGNSA. Trimming removed 5 bases from V and 4 bases from J; junction bases left unmatched: 4. This CDR3 is 14 amino acids long. The CDR3 DNA is TGTGCCAGCAGCCCGGGACAGGGTGCAGATACGCAGTATTTT. Translation gives CASSPGQGADTQYF. The full variable domain, completed using reference TRBV7-2 and TRBJ2-3, is GAGVSQSPSNKVTEKGKDVELRCDPISGHTALYWYRQSLGQGLEFLIYFQGNSAPDKSGLPSDRFSAERTGGSVSTLTIQRTQQEDSAVYLCASSPGQGADTQYFGPGTRLTVL.